This T cell receptor beta chain appears in the sequencing data of a study of identical twins. Germline V gives CDR1 SGHRS, CDR2 YFSETQ. V was cut by 0 bases and J by 6 bases, with 13 bases left in between. The CDR3 totals 15 residues. Study-wide results and caveats: Out-of-frame sharing of TCR alpha in monozygotic twins was underestimated by models.

Turning to this clonotype: Its antigen is not identified.

It was template switching that added a universal primer site, and there were unique molecular identifiers on the cDNA. Each CDR3 protein gets one entry after TCRdb re-called the 5' RACE reads with MiXCR. This sample yields roughly 540,000 distinct CDR3 sequences, of which about 20% are seen a single time; approximately 0.95% belongs to the top ten. This same sample was also taken into another study, of T cells expressing NK-cell markers. That source adds: Sorted CD3+CD56+NKG2C+, CD3+CD56+NKG2C- and CD3+CD56-NKG2C+ T-cell subsets were beta-chain profiled. Several of the donors also had these clonotypes leading their CD3+CD56-NKG2C+ fraction.

The sequencing input was CD4+ T cells sorted from blood. The clonotype comes from a woman younger than 30 in good health. This chain links TRBV5-1 with TRBJ1-5; D remains unclear. The CDR3 DNA is TGCGCCAGCAGCTTGGAGGGCGCTCAGACTCAGCCCCAGCATTTT. This sequence encodes CASSLEGAQTQPQHF.